This T cell receptor (beta chain) appears in the sequencing data of a study of blood T cell repertoires in COVID-19. Overall study context: Sources were T cells, B-cell-depleted T cells, or PBMCs; the material itself was cDNA or gDNA.

This clone was counted a few times. The CDR3 covers 14 residues. The germline V gene encodes CDR1 PRHDT and CDR2 FYEKMQ (reference sequence). V was clipped by 1 base and J by 4 bases; unmatched bases: 2. In the original analysis: Using reference gene primer amplification, nucleated cell counts were estimated. Here immunoSEQ multiplex PCR was the method, and the copy in TCRdb shows in-frame clones only, minus some. Clone size and the V and J calls come from that table; the DNA yielded D and trimming. The sample yields under 500,000 clones, 70% to 90% seen once. The participants were between about 18 and 90 years old and came from 24 US areas. Donors were grouped by their self-reported clinical history.

The receptor's source is a woman aged 18 to 35 with acute COVID-19. The sequenced material came from PBMCs or T cells enriched from blood (not recorded which). This rearrangement joins TRBV13 to TRBJ1-2; 8 positions agree with TRBD1. Here the CDR3 DNA reads TGTGCCAGCAGCTTAGTCGGGACAGGCTATGGCTACACCTTC. This sequence encodes CASSLVGTGYGYTF. The whole variable domain, remainder taken from reference TRBV13 and TRBJ1-2, is AAGVIQSPRHLIKEKRETATLKCYPIPRHDTVYWYQQGPGQDPQFLISFYEKMQSDKGSIPDRFSAQQFSDYHSELNMSSLELGDSALYFCASSLVGTGYGYTFGSGTRLTVV.